Presented here are 27 T cell receptor beta chains from one specimen sequenced in a study of blood T cell repertoires in COVID-19. Assay: immunoSEQ multiplex PCR; the TCRdb copy retains only in-frame clones and omits some. This sample carries 140,000 to 150,000 clones, just under 90% of them seen once, and the ten largest clones take roughly 8%. The sequenced sample was peripheral blood. These receptors came from a woman aged 45-60 years with active or convalescent COVID-19.

The genes are TRBV19 and TRBJ2-1, with 7 bases identical to TRBD2. This CDR3 has 17 amino acids. The germline CDR1 and CDR2 sequences are LNHDA and SQIVND (reference sequence). The junction had 7 bases not matched to a gene; V was cut back by 0 bases and J by 2 bases. The CDR3 nucleotides read TGTGCCAGTAGTATAGATAATACGGCGGGGGCCTACAATGAGCAGTTCTTC. Translating it yields CASSIDNTAGAYNEQFF.

V usage is TRBV27 and J usage is TRBJ1-2; D may be TRBD1 (6 bases). The CDR3 loop spans 13 amino acids. From germline, CDR1 is MNHEY and CDR2 SMNVEV (reference sequence). Trimming removed 7 bases at V and 4 bases at J, with 13 bases between. CDR3 DNA sequence: TGTGCCAGCACCCCAACAGGGTCCTATGGCTACACCTTC. It specifies CASTPTGSYGYTF.

A few counts support this clone. V gene TRBV6-2 or TRBV6-3 combines with J gene TRBJ1-1; TRBD1 aligns across 7 bases. Per germline, CDR1 MNHEY and CDR2 SVGEGT. This CDR3 is built from 13 residues. V gave up 4 bases and J gave up 5 bases; unmatched junction bases: 4. The CDR3 DNA reads TGTGCCAGCAGTTGGGACAGCTGGACTGAAGCTTTCTTT. This sequence encodes CASSWDSWTEAFF.

This chain joins TRBV2 and TRBJ1-2; TRBD1 agrees at 9 bases. Germline V gives CDR1 SNHLY, CDR2 FYNNEI. The CDR3 contains 13 residues. With 5 bases clipped from V and 6 bases from J, the junction kept 4 bases outside the gene matches. The CDR3 protein is CASSTWDRDGYTF. The DNA for the CDR3 is TGTGCCAGCAGTACATGGGACAGGGATGGCTACACCTTC.

This chain connects TRBV3-1 (or the pseudogene TRBV3-2) to TRBJ1-3; 12 nucleotides line up with TRBD1. The CDR3 is 17 amino acids. In germline, CDR1 is LGHDT, CDR2 YNNKEL (reference sequence). Trimming at V came to 4 bases and at J to 3 bases, leaving 7 bases not matched to a gene. The CDR3 region has the DNA TGTGCCAGCAGCCGTCGGGACAGGGGGCTTGGTGGAAACACCATATATTTT. Protein product: CASSRRDRGLGGNTIYF.

The chain has TRBV7-2 and TRBJ2-5; 7 nucleotides agree with TRBD1. The junction had 6 bases not matched to a gene; V was cut back by 5 bases and J by 3 bases. This CDR3 region has 14 residues. Germline V gives CDR1 SGHTA, CDR2 FQGNSA. This CDR3 reads CASSRGQLKETQYF. The CDR3 bases are TGTGCCAGCAGCCGGGGACAGTTAAAAGAGACCCAGTACTTC.

V gene TRBV5-8 combines with J gene TRBJ1-5; D remains ambiguous. The CDR3 length is 12 residues. V was cut by 4 bases and J by 5 bases, with 7 bases left in between. From germline, CDR1 is SGHTS and CDR2 YDEGEE. In DNA form, the CDR3 reads TGTGCCAGCAGCAGAGCATATCAGCCCCAGCATTTT. It is translated as CASSRAYQPQHF. The full variable domain, rest sourced from reference TRBV5-8 and TRBJ1-5, is EAGVTQSPTHLIKTRGQQATLRCSPISGHTSVYWYQQALGLGLQFLLWYDEGEERNRGNFPPRFSGRQFPNYSSELNVNALELEDSALYLCASSRAYQPQHFGDGTRLSIL.

The rearrangement links TRBV4-3 to TRBJ2-7; 9 bases are shared with TRBD1. CDR3 length: 14 residues. Germline lookup yields CDR1 LGHNA and CDR2 YSLEER. The junction had 2 bases not matched to a gene; V was cut back by 2 bases and J by 3 bases. The CDR3 DNA reads TGCGCCAGCAGCCAAACGGACAGGGGCTACGAGCAGTACTTC. It encodes CASSQTDRGYEQYF.

This clone showed up just once. The CDR3 sequence: CASSLGQGYRAEQYF. CDR3 sequence (DNA): TGTGCCAGCAGTTTGGGACAGGGATATCGGGCTGAGCAGTACTTC. V and J are TRBV28 and TRBJ2-7; the match to TRBD1 covers 9 bases. V trimming: 3 bases; J trimming: 7 bases; junction bases outside the gene matches: 10. The germline CDR1 and CDR2 sequences are MDHEN and SYDVKM. CDR3 length: 15 residues.

The gene calls are TRBV11-2 and TRBJ2-5; D gene ambiguous. This CDR3 is built from 13 residues. Looked up from germline, CDR1 is SGHAT and CDR2 is FQNNGV. The V end lost 0 bases, the J end lost 7 bases, and 9 bases lay between the germline ends. The CDR3 DNA sequence: TGTGCCAGCAGCTTAGATCTAGTTGTGACCCAGTACTTC. This encodes CASSLDLVVTQYF.

The V call is TRBV3-1 (or the pseudogene TRBV3-2), the J call TRBJ2-1; 14 nucleotides agree with TRBD2. This CDR3 comprises 17 residues. Germline V gene data show CDR1 as LGHDT and CDR2 as YNNKEL (reference sequence). V shed 3 bases and J 2 bases; nucleotides not matched to a gene: 3. The chain's CDR3 is CASSQVTSGRAYNEQFF. The DNA for the CDR3 is TGTGCCAGCAGCCAGGTGACTAGCGGGAGGGCCTACAATGAGCAGTTCTTC.

This chain connects TRBV5-1 to TRBJ1-2; TRBD1 aligns across 10 bases. CDR3 length equals 18 residues. V shed 4 bases, J shed 4 bases, and the junction held 16 bases outside the gene matches. CDR1 SGHRS and CDR2 YFSETQ come from the germline V gene. CDR3 protein: CASSAQLRQGAQGYGYTF. CDR3 sequence (DNA): TGCGCCAGCAGCGCCCAATTGAGACAGGGGGCGCAAGGCTATGGCTACACCTTC.

The V call is TRBV4-1, the J call TRBJ2-1; D possibly corresponds to TRBD1 (6 bases). Trimming left V 4 bases short and J 0 bases short, with 13 bases between. The CDR3 has 16 residues. Germline V gene data show CDR1 as MGHRA and CDR2 as YSYEKL. CDR3 sequence (DNA): TGCGCCAGCAGCCGCTCAGGACAGAGCTCCTACAATGAGCAGTTCTTC. It is translated as CASSRSGQSSYNEQFF.

This chain joins TRBV9 and TRBJ2-1, with 9 bases lining up with TRBD1. This CDR3 is 16 amino acids long. The ends lost 0 bases at V and 1 base at J; junction bases unmatched: 2. Germline CDR1 and CDR2: SGDLS and YYNGEE. The CDR3 DNA reads TGTGCCAGCAGCGTAGTAGGGACAGGGTCCTACAATGAGCAGTTCTTC. It is translated as CASSVVGTGSYNEQFF.

This chain links TRBV5-1 with TRBJ2-5, with 15 bases aligning to TRBD2. V trimming: 3 bases; J trimming: 10 bases; junction bases outside the gene matches: 7. Germline V gene lookup returns CDR1 SGHRS and CDR2 YFSETQ. This CDR3 comprises 15 residues. In DNA form, the CDR3 reads TGCGCCAGCAGCTCGAATGGACTAGCGGGAGGGGTCCAGTACTTC. Translation: CASSSNGLAGGVQYF.

The chain joins TRBV19 to TRBJ2-3; 12 bases align to TRBD2. The CDR3 extends over 18 amino acids. Germline V lookup: CDR1 LNHDA, CDR2 SQIVND (reference sequence). Trimming removed 1 base from V and 2 bases from J; junction bases left unmatched: 7. The CDR3, as DNA: TGTGCCAGTAGTATAGGCCTCGGGACTAGCGGGCCCACAGATACGCAGTATTTT. This gives the protein CASSIGLGTSGPTDTQYF.

CDR3 coding DNA: TGTGCCAGTAGTATATCACCGGGACTAAGCTACGAGCAGTACTTC. Translated: CASSISPGLSYEQYF. J is TRBJ2-7 and V is TRBV19, with 7 positions matching TRBD2. This CDR3 spans 15 amino acids. The germline gives CDR1 LNHDA, CDR2 SQIVND (reference sequence). J was trimmed by 3 bases and V by 2 bases; bases with no gene match: 7.

The J gene is TRBJ2-2, the V gene TRBV3-1 (or the pseudogene TRBV3-2); perhaps TRBD1 as D (5 bases). Germline loops: CDR1 LGHDT, CDR2 YNNKEL (reference sequence). The CDR3 runs to 13 residues. The ends were cut back, 1 base at V and 13 bases at J, with 13 bases in the middle. The CDR3 nucleotides read TGTGCCAGCAGCCAAGGAGGAGAAAGGGGGCTGTTTTTT. This gives the protein CASSQGGERGLFF.

The chain carries TRBV7-3 and TRBJ2-7, with no clear D. CDR1 is SGHTA, CDR2 FQGTGA, per germline. V lost 1 base to trimming and J lost 3 bases, with 10 bases between them. The CDR3 is 14 amino acids. CDR3 residues: CASSLRLADYEQYF. The CDR3 region has the DNA TGTGCCAGCAGCTTAAGGTTAGCAGACTACGAGCAGTACTTC.

In this sample, this clone turned up once. J is TRBJ2-3 and V is TRBV7-3; 8 bases align to TRBD2. Germline-derived CDR1 and CDR2 are SGHTA and FQGTGA. The trim removed 3 bases at V and 5 bases at J, leaving 4 bases unmatched. The CDR3 consists of 14 residues. CDR3 in DNA: TGTGCCAGCAGCTTCGGTCTAGCGGGAGATACGCAGTATTTT. This codes for CASSFGLAGDTQYF.

In its sample, this clone was seen a few times. J is TRBJ2-2 and V is TRBV9, with 14 bases identical to TRBD2. In germline, CDR1 is SGDLS, CDR2 YYNGEE. Trimming at V came to 5 bases and at J to 6 bases, leaving 9 bases not matched to a gene. The CDR3 is made up of 17 amino acids. CDR3 residues: CASSYLGLAGVAGELFF. The CDR3 DNA follows: TGTGCCAGCAGTTACTTGGGACTAGCGGGAGTGGCCGGGGAGCTGTTTTTT.

This clone was observed once. The chain links TRBV7-2 to TRBJ1-2, with 8 bases aligning to TRBD1. CDR3 length equals 15 residues. The germline V gene encodes CDR1 SGHTA and CDR2 FQGNSA. V was pared by 5 bases and J by 4 bases, with 9 bases of the junction left unmatched. CDR3 bases: TGTGCCAGCAGCATTGCTCAGGGGGCCAGCTATGGCTACACCTTC. Encoded protein: CASSIAQGASYGYTF.

A remark on this clone: Germline and junction disagree at one end, which may indicate a read error. The chain is built from TRBV10-3 and TRBJ2-5; TRBD2 is a possible D gene (6 bases). Germline CDR1 and CDR2: ENHRY and SYGVKD. CDR3 length: 13 amino acids. The chain's CDR3 is CSISSGDGETQYF. The CDR3 nucleotides are TGTTCCATCTCCTCGGGAGATGGAGAGACCCAGTACTTC.

This chain joins TRBV2 and TRBJ2-3; 11 nucleotides agree with TRBD2. The V segment lost 10 bases and the J segment 4 bases; nucleotides outside the gene matches: 13. Germline values: CDR1 SNHLY, CDR2 FYNNEI. This CDR3 is 16 amino acids long. The CDR3 reads CAITSGSMKLADTQYF. Here the CDR3 DNA reads TGTGCCATAACTAGCGGGAGTATGAAACTCGCAGATACGCAGTATTTT. The full variable domain, with the rest looked up from reference TRBV2 and TRBJ2-3, is EPEVTQTPSHQVTQMGQEVILRCVPISNHLYFYWYRQILGQKVEFLVSFYNNEISEKSEIFDDQFSVERPDGSNFTLKIRSTKLEDSAMYFCAITSGSMKLADTQYFGPGTRLTVL.

In DNA, the CDR3 is TGTGCCAGCAGCACGCAGGGGGGGACAGGGCACAGCTCCTACGAGCAGTACTTC. It is translated as CASSTQGGTGHSSYEQYF. V gene TRBV7-2 combines with J gene TRBJ2-7, with TRBD1 matching over 9 bases. The CDR3 extends over 18 amino acids. V trimming: 5 bases; J trimming: 0 bases; junction bases outside the gene matches: 14. The germline V gene has CDR1 SGHTA and CDR2 FQGNSA.

The chain employs TRBV29-1 and TRBJ1-2; TRBD1 matches 7 bases. CDR3 length equals 11 residues. V gave up 1 base and J gave up 8 bases; unmatched junction bases: 1. Germline loops: CDR1 SQVTM, CDR2 ANQGSEA. The CDR3: CSVEVRGGYTF. In nucleotides, the CDR3 is TGCAGCGTTGAAGTCAGGGGGGGCTACACCTTC.

The V call is TRBV30, the J call TRBJ2-7; no definite D call. Germline CDR1 GTSNPN, CDR2 SVGIG (reference sequence). V lost 2 bases and J 0 bases, leaving 8 bases between the germline ends. This CDR3 is built from 13 residues. CDR3 protein: CAWSSQISYEQYF. In DNA, the CDR3 is TGTGCCTGGAGTTCCCAGATCTCCTACGAGCAGTACTTC.